This TCR beta chain was profiled in a study of cytomegalovirus exposure and HLA in healthy donors. General observations from the study: When a later analysis compared HLA-associated TCR beta chains with equally common others, the HLA-associated chains turned out to be more clonally expanded and to have lower generation probabilities. In a later analysis, TCR beta V- and J-gene trimming showed a link to a missense DCLRE1C variant. An analysis that came later showed most CMV-associated TCR beta chains appearing HLA-restricted. In an earlier analysis, productive rearrangement rates for most beta V segments clustered near 90% or 30%.

PCR used 60 Vbeta primers and 13 Jbeta primers. Libraries were prepared by immunoSEQ multiplex PCR; TCRdb keeps only in-frame clonotypes and omits some of them. The sample lists some 120,000 clones, around 79% seen once, with 2% to 2.5% in the top ten. CDR3 length equals 18 residues. Trimming shortened V by 1 base and J by 4 bases, and 23 bases separated the two germline ends. CDR1 is SGHRS and CDR2 is YFSETQ in the germline V gene. In its sample, this clone was seen once. Its antigen is still unknown. Source material: PBMCs. This TCR was sampled from a woman aged 40 to 55 in good health and CMV-seropositive. V is TRBV5-1 and J is TRBJ1-1; no firm D call. CDR3 in amino acids: CASSLWRVNSIAITEAFF. The CDR3 bases are TGCGCCAGCAGCTTGTGGAGGGTTAATTCGATCGCTATCACTGAAGCTTTCTTT.